This TCR beta chain comes out of a study of blood T cell repertoires in COVID-19. Study in general: The analysed material was cDNA or gDNA that came from T cells, B-cell-depleted T cells, or PBMCs.

This CDR3 spans 15 amino acids. From germline, CDR1 is SGHTA and CDR2 FQGNSA. V lost 4 bases to trimming and J lost 7 bases; unmatched junction nucleotides: 6. Method: immunoSEQ multiplex PCR; TCRdb's copy keeps in-frame clones and lacks some. The table shows 65,000 to 85,000 clones, with 80% to 90% occurring only once. The chain uses TRBV7-2 and TRBJ2-1; 11 nucleotides align to TRBD2. Input material: peripheral blood. This TCR derives from a human donor in a cohort sampled during active COVID-19. The CDR3 sequence is CASSSVAGGLNEQFF. CDR3 sequence (DNA): TGTGCCAGCAGCTCTGTAGCGGGGGGGCTTAATGAGCAGTTCTTC. The full variable domain, in which reference TRBV7-2 and TRBJ2-1 provide the parts outside the CDR3, is GAGVSQSPSNKVTEKGKDVELRCDPISGHTALYWYRQSLGQGLEFLIYFQGNSAPDKSGLPSDRFSAERTGGSVSTLTIQRTQQEDSAVYLCASSSVAGGLNEQFFGPGTRLTVL.